The source of this TCR beta chain is a study of control samples from healthy donors and cancer patients (dated by TCRdb to the early 2020s). V drops 0 bases and J drops 2 bases, leaving 13 bases in between. Sequences MGHRA (CDR1) and YSYEKL (CDR2) are obtained from the germline V gene. The CDR3 numbers 16 residues from cysteine through phenylalanine. Only CDR3 DNA remains: 48 bases, in frame from the first base. Library preparation was by the immunoSEQ multiplex PCR assay. In its TCRdb copy, this immuneACCESS table keeps in-frame sequences only and misses some clones. Where compared with another copy, unresolved V genes explain less than half of these, and the others have no known cause. The sample records about 160,000 clones, 96% of which are singletons. Approximately 0.93% of the sample is in the top ten clones. Concerning this clone itself: Its antigen specificity is not known. Within one base of it there is no much larger clone, and no base qualities were kept.

In this chain, TRBV4-1 is recombined with TRBJ1-1; TRBD1 is possibly the D segment (6 matching bases). The sequence was obtained from a woman under 40 in good health. The sample taken for sequencing was blood. This receptor has the CDR3 CASSQDTGSANTEAFF. The bases are TGCGCCAGCAGCCAAGATACAGGGAGTGCAAACACTGAAGCTTTCTTT.